This T cell receptor beta chain is drawn from a study of T cells in Graves' hyperthyroidism and ophthalmopathy. Study-wide results and limits: The majority of expanded thyroid clonotypes above 0.001 also appeared in blood. Onset of ophthalmopathy came a median approximately 6.9 months after the model predicted it. Separating ophthalmopathy from stable hyperthyroidism was achieved by a 13 V-J model.

The V end lost 5 bases, the J end lost 0 bases, and 14 bases lay between the germline ends. This CDR3 spans 15 amino acids. Germline lookup yields CDR1 SGHAT and CDR2 FQNNGV. RNA transcripts were the template for amplifying TCR beta CDR3 regions. Primed by the HTBI set, a first-round RT-PCR was run on the TCR CDR3. Via MiXCR, TCRdb re-called the multiplex PCR reads, giving one row per CDR3 protein. The table has roughly 400,000 distinct CDR3 sequences, around 15% seen once. By share, this clonotype ranks as medium-sized. Its antigen is still unknown. What was sequenced was blood. The rearrangement joins TRBV11-2 to TRBJ2-7, with D possibly matching TRBD2 (5 bases). The clonotype was recovered from a man aged 45-65 years with Graves' ophthalmopathy. This CDR3 reads CASSRYRDGSYEQYF. CDR3 DNA sequence: TGTGCCAGCAGCCGTTATCGGGATGGCTCCTACGAGCAGTACTTC.